This TCR beta chain was recovered during a study of blood T cell repertoires in COVID-19. Across the whole study: Researchers got acute and convalescent COVID-19 samples from the United States, Italy and Spain.

V was clipped by 4 bases and J by 0 bases; unmatched bases: 11. This CDR3 comprises 17 residues. Germline V lookup: CDR1 MDHEN, CDR2 SYDVKM. The participants were between roughly 18 and 89 years old and came from about two dozen US areas. Participants were placed into cohorts based on the clinical history they reported. In the source study's methods: Quantification of nucleated cells was approximated via reference gene primer amplification. TCRdb keeps only in-frame clones here, not all; method: immunoSEQ multiplex PCR. That table gives V, J and clone size, and the DNA gave D and trimming. The repertoire holds some 300,000 clones, with around 91% as singletons.

This sequence originates from a woman aged 18-29 years with acute COVID-19. The chain has TRBV28 and TRBJ1-2; 7 bases are shared with TRBD1. The sequencing input was PBMCs or T cells enriched from blood (not recorded which). The CDR3, as DNA: TGTGCCAGCAGTTCCGTGCCGGGACAGCGAGCTAACTATGGCTACACCTTC. Protein product: CASSSVPGQRANYGYTF.